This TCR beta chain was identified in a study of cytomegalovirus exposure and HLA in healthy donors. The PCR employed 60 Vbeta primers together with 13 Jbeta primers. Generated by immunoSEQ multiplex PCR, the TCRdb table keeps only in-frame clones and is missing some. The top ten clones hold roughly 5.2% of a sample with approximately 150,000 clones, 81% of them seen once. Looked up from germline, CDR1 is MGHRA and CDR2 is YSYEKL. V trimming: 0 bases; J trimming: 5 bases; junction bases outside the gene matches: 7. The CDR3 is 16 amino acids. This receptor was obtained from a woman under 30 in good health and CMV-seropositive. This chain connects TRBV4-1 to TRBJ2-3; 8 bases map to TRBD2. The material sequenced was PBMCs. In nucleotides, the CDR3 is TGCGCCAGCAGCCAAGAACCGGGGGGGGCAGAAGATACGCAGTATTTT. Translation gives CASSQEPGGAEDTQYF.